The next 32 T cell receptor beta chains were all read from a single sample in a study of blood T cells in healthy people across ages. Sample-barcoded 5' priming and a J-beta primer mix drove a second PCR of roughly 6 to 12 cycles. One entry per CDR3 protein, called by TCRdb with MiXCR from the 5' RACE reads. Of some 790,000 distinct CDR3 sequences listed, around 30% are singletons. Specimen: blood. The receptors come from an elderly woman in good health.

This clonotype was seen many times. This chain uses TRBV7-2 with TRBJ2-5; D is possibly TRBD2 (7 bases). V was cut by 1 base and J by 5 bases, with 14 bases left in between. Germline-derived CDR1 and CDR2 are SGHTA and FQGNSA. The CDR3 is 15 residues long. Here the CDR3 reads CASSLGAGAGETQYF. CDR3 bases: TGTGCCAGCAGCTTAGGCGCGGGGGCAGGGGAGACCCAGTACTTC. The full variable domain, completed using reference TRBV7-2 and TRBJ2-5, is GAGVSQSPSNKVTEKGKDVELRCDPISGHTALYWYRQSLGQGLEFLIYFQGNSAPDKSGLPSDRFSAERTGGSVSTLTIQRTQQEDSAVYLCASSLGAGAGETQYFGPGTRLLVL.

There are many counts of this clonotype. The chain couples TRBV6-6 to TRBJ1-2, with TRBD1 matching over 7 bases. The CDR3 is 13 residues long. Looked up from germline, CDR1 is MNHNY and CDR2 is SVGAGI (reference sequence). J was trimmed by 3 bases and V by 5 bases; bases with no gene match: 3. CDR3 loop: CASSIQGDYGYTF. The CDR3 coding sequence is TGTGCCAGCAGTATTCAGGGGGACTATGGCTACACCTTC.

At least ten counts were recorded for this clonotype. The chain has TRBV7-2 and TRBJ1-5; D unresolved. Germline lookup yields CDR1 SGHTA and CDR2 FQGNSA. V lost 5 bases, J lost 7 bases, and 12 bases lay in between. CDR3 length: 13 residues. The CDR3, as DNA: TGTGCCAGCAGCCCTTCATTTTCGCAGCCCCAGCATTTT. This gives the protein CASSPSFSQPQHF. Full variable domain (missing parts from reference TRBV7-2 and TRBJ1-5): GAGVSQSPSNKVTEKGKDVELRCDPISGHTALYWYRQSLGQGLEFLIYFQGNSAPDKSGLPSDRFSAERTGGSVSTLTIQRTQQEDSAVYLCASSPSFSQPQHFGDGTRLSIL.

With respect to this clonotype: At one end, the junction sequence differs from germline, possibly due to a read error. The J gene is TRBJ1-1, the V gene TRBV9; TRBD1 is a possible D gene (5 bases). CDR3 length equals 14 residues. CDR1 is SGDLS, CDR2 YYNGEE, per germline. In nucleotides, the CDR3 is TGTACCAGCAGCGTGGACACTTCTACCACTGAAGCTTTCTTT. This sequence encodes CTSSVDTSTTEAFF.

This chain connects TRBV18 to TRBJ1-2; 9 bases fit TRBD1. V shed 3 bases, J shed 10 bases, and the junction held 9 bases outside the gene matches. Germline CDR1 reads KGHSH; CDR2 reads LQKENI. The CDR3 is made up of 14 amino acids. CDR3 nucleotide sequence: TGTGCCAGCTCACCCGGACAGGGGCCGGAGGACTACACCTTC. This codes for CASSPGQGPEDYTF.

The V and J genes are TRBV6-6 and TRBJ1-4; no clear D. Trimming removed 0 bases at V and 7 bases at J, with 18 bases between. Germline loops: CDR1 MNHNY, CDR2 SVGAGI (reference sequence). The CDR3 extends over 17 amino acids. The CDR3: CASSYSDYGEGREKLFF. CDR3 bases: TGTGCCAGCAGTTACTCGGATTACGGGGAGGGTCGTGAAAAACTGTTTTTT.

This clonotype was picked up many times. The chain carries TRBV24-1 and TRBJ2-5; 9 nucleotides align to TRBD1. The germline V gene has CDR1 KGHDR and CDR2 SFDVKD. CDR3 length: 16 amino acids. V trimming: 4 bases; J trimming: 1 base; junction bases outside the gene matches: 6. CDR3 nucleotides: TGTGCCACCAGTGAGCCTACAGGGGGCTCCCAAGAGACCCAGTACTTC. This translates into CATSEPTGGSQETQYF.

Many counts were recorded for this clonotype. This chain connects TRBV7-2 to TRBJ2-5; 7 nucleotides line up with TRBD1. The V gene's germline CDR1 is SGHTA and CDR2 FQGNSA. Losses at the gene ends were 6 bases for V and 4 bases for J; bases not matched to a gene: 14. The CDR3 is 16 residues long. As DNA, the CDR3 is TGTGCCAGCAGTTGGTGGGCACAGGGGATAACAGAGACCCAGTACTTC. This encodes CASSWWAQGITETQYF.

There are a few counts of this clonotype. This chain joins TRBV20-1 and TRBJ2-7; D tentatively fits TRBD1 or TRBD2 (6 bases each). The CDR3 totals 12 residues. Germline CDR1 and CDR2: DFQATT and SNEGSKA (reference sequence). Trimming cost V 4 bases and J 1 base, with 8 bases left between them. DNA of the CDR3: TGCAGTGCTAAGGGGGGATCCTACGAGCAGTACTTC. As protein: CSAKGGSYEQYF.

The chain couples TRBV27 to TRBJ1-6; 8 positions agree with TRBD1. Germline V gene data show CDR1 as MNHEY and CDR2 as SMNVEV (reference sequence). This CDR3 is built from 14 residues. The V segment lost 6 bases and the J segment 6 bases; nucleotides outside the gene matches: 4. The CDR3 nucleotides read TGTGCCAGCAGGTTGGACAGGGTTAATTCACCCCTCCACTTT. It is translated as CASRLDRVNSPLHF.

Concerning this clonotype: At one end the junction does not follow the germline gene, possibly because of a read error. V usage is TRBV3-1 and J usage is TRBJ2-1; either TRBD1 or TRBD2 may supply D (5 bases each). The germline V gene encodes CDR1 LGHDT and CDR2 YNNKEL (reference sequence). There are 16 residues in the CDR3. As DNA, the CDR3 is TGTGCCAGCAGCTCCCGGGACCTGAGCTCCTACAGTGAGCAGTTCTTC. It encodes CASSSRDLSSYSEQFF.

To note about this clonotype: A much larger clone lies one base from this, so it may be a read error. Because the CDR3's place on the DNA is in doubt, the DNA is left out and the CDR3 is given as listed by TCRdb. The chain links TRBV29-1 to TRBJ2-6; the table's D call, TRBD1, has no DNA check behind it. The CDR3 totals 14 residues, both ends included. In germline, CDR1 is SQVTM, CDR2 ANQGSEA. The CDR3 loop is CSVAQGNGANVRTF.

This clonotype showed up many times. The J gene is TRBJ2-2, the V gene TRBV29-1, with D possibly called TRBD1 or TRBD2 (6 bases each). Trimming shortened V by 7 bases and J by 1 base, and 13 bases separated the two germline ends. In germline, CDR1 is SQVTM, CDR2 ANQGSEA. The CDR3 sequence is 14 residues long. CDR3 sequence: CSGTRGENTGELFF. In DNA form, the CDR3 reads TGCAGCGGGACAAGGGGGGAGAACACCGGGGAGCTGTTTTTT.

This clonotype was detected ten times or more. The chain employs TRBV11-2 and TRBJ1-2; D is possibly TRBD1 (6 bases). From germline, CDR1 is SGHAT and CDR2 FQNNGV. The CDR3 is 14 residues long. The V end lost 4 bases, the J end lost 7 bases, and 16 bases lay between the germline ends. CDR3 sequence reads: CASSSIRGRGGYTF. The CDR3 DNA follows: TGTGCCAGCAGCTCCATCAGGGGTAGGGGTGGCTACACCTTC.

The chain recombines TRBV6-2 or TRBV6-3 with TRBJ2-5, with a tentative D call TRBD2 (7 bases). The CDR3 totals 14 residues. V lost 6 bases and J 11 bases, leaving 22 bases between the germline ends. Germline CDR1 reads MNHEY; CDR2 reads SVGEGT. The CDR3 reads CASSLSPGAGEQYF. The DNA for the CDR3 is TGTGCCAGCAGCCTCAGCCCAGGGGCGGGGGAGCAGTACTTC.

This clonotype was seen ten or more times. The J gene is TRBJ2-7, the V gene TRBV6-2 or TRBV6-3; the D gene is possibly TRBD1 (5 bases). CDR1 and CDR2 from the germline V gene are MNHEY and SVGEGT. V was trimmed by 4 bases and J by 2 bases, leaving 15 bases between them. The CDR3 covers 15 residues. The CDR3 DNA is TGTGCCAGCAGTTCCCGGACAACACCCCCCTACGAGCAGTACTTC. It is translated as CASSSRTTPPYEQYF.

The gene calls are TRBV5-1 and TRBJ1-1; D is undetermined. Trimming removed 6 bases from V and 0 bases from J, with 15 bases in between. Germline CDR1 is SGHRS and CDR2 is YFSETQ. The length of the CDR3 is 15 residues. The CDR3: CASTTGNTLNTEAFF. In nucleotides, the CDR3 is TGCGCCAGCACTACCGGGAACACTTTGAACACTGAAGCTTTCTTT.

This clonotype was picked up one time. This may come from a read error, since a much larger clone is one base off. The chain links TRBV24-1 to TRBJ2-6, with D maybe TRBD1 (5 bases). CDR1 is KGHDR and CDR2 is SFDVKD in the germline V gene. The CDR3 length is 15 residues. In DNA form, the CDR3 reads TGTGCCACCAGTGGTACAGTCTCTGGGGCCAACGTCCAGACTTTC. This sequence encodes CATSGTVSGANVQTF.

The sample holds many counts of this clonotype. The V gene is TRBV6-2 or TRBV6-3, the J gene TRBJ2-7; D is uncertain. CDR1 MNHEY and CDR2 SVGEGT come from the germline V gene. CDR3 size: 12 residues. Trimming pared 5 bases from V and 9 bases from J, leaving 14 bases between. Written as DNA, the CDR3 is TGTGCCAGCAGTCAAGACCCGGGCGTGCAGTACTTC. Translation: CASSQDPGVQYF.

In regard to this clonotype: A much larger clone lies one base from this, so it may be a read error. The V call is TRBV20-1, the J call TRBJ2-3; TRBD1 or TRBD2 may be the D gene (5 bases each). V lost 6 bases and J lost 4, with 14 bases in between. The CDR3 has 13 amino acids. Germline V gene data show CDR1 as DFQATT and CDR2 as SNEGSKA (reference sequence). This chain's CDR3 is CSAESPGPDTQYF. DNA of the CDR3: TGCAGTGCCGAATCACCGGGACCAGATACGCAGTATTTT.

This clonotype was detected ten times or more. The J gene is TRBJ2-3, the V gene TRBV20-1; the D gene is possibly TRBD2 (7 bases). The CDR3 extends over 14 amino acids. Trimming took off 4 bases at V and 5 bases at J, with 16 bases between the two ends. The germline V gene has CDR1 DFQATT and CDR2 SNEGSKA (reference sequence). The CDR3 loop is CSAKLGGGRDTQYF. The CDR3, as DNA: TGCAGTGCTAAGCTAGGGGGGGGACGAGATACGCAGTATTTT.

This clonotype was found many times. The chain couples TRBV6-1 to TRBJ1-5; perhaps TRBD1 as D (5 bases). Germline V gene sequence: CDR1 MNHNS, CDR2 SASEGT. V dropped 5 bases and J dropped 6 bases, with 20 bases sitting between them. This CDR3 region has 16 residues. The CDR3 protein is CASSPSSTASTQPQHF. As DNA, the CDR3 is TGTGCCAGCAGTCCATCATCGACAGCATCAACTCAGCCCCAGCATTTT.

This clonotype has ten or more counts. This chain joins TRBV7-2 and TRBJ2-3; D gene uncertain. Per germline, CDR1 SGHTA and CDR2 FQGNSA. This CDR3 has 14 residues. Deletions cut 5 bases from V and 2 bases from J, with 11 bases between. CDR3 amino acids: CASSLRAATDTQYF. The CDR3 DNA is TGTGCCAGCAGCCTAAGGGCGGCCACAGATACGCAGTATTTT.

Ten or more counts support this clonotype. Germline is not matched at one junction end, which may reflect a read error. V gene TRBV12-3 or TRBV12-4 combines with J gene TRBJ1-1; D remains unclear. CDR3 length: 13 amino acids. CDR3 sequence (DNA): TGTGCCAGCAGCTTAGTCCGGAACACTGAAGCTTTCTTT. Translation: CASSLVRNTEAFF.

This clonotype was observed a few times. The rearrangement uses TRBV11-2 and TRBJ1-4; maybe TRBD1 (6 bases). Per germline, CDR1 SGHAT and CDR2 FQNNGV. V was trimmed by 1 base and J by 7 bases, leaving 13 bases between them. CDR3 length: 15 residues. Written as DNA, the CDR3 is TGTGCCAGCAGCTTAGCAGGGGCCTGGGGTGAAAAACTGTTTTTT. Translation: CASSLAGAWGEKLFF. The entire variable domain, with the rest obtained from reference TRBV11-2 and TRBJ1-4, is as follows: EAGVAQSPRYKIIEKRQSVAFWCNPISGHATLYWYQQILGQGPKLLIQFQNNGVVDDSQLPKDRFSAERLKGVDSTLKIQPAKLEDSAVYLCASSLAGAWGEKLFFGSGTQLSVL.

In regard to this clonotype: This may be a read error: a much more frequent sequence differs by one nucleotide. The chain is built from TRBV6-5 and TRBJ2-2, with TRBD2 as a possible D gene (5 bases). This CDR3 is built from 11 residues. Looked up from germline, CDR1 is MNHEY and CDR2 is SVGAGI. The CDR3 DNA sequence: TGTGCCAGCAGGAACACCGGGGAGCGGTTTTTT. This gives the protein CASRNTGERFF.

This clonotype has only a few counts. The chain carries TRBV18 and TRBJ1-1; D is ambiguous. Germline V gene sequence: CDR1 KGHSH, CDR2 LQKENI. V was cut by 5 bases and J by 6 bases, with 16 bases left in between. CDR3 length: 14 amino acids. DNA for the CDR3: TGTGCCAGCTCATACGACATTGGCGGTCCTGAAGCTTTCTTT. Translating gives CASSYDIGGPEAFF.

In its sample, this clonotype was seen many times. This chain uses TRBV6-1 with TRBJ2-7; tentatively, D is TRBD2 (7 bases). This CDR3 has 17 amino acids. From germline, CDR1 is MNHNS and CDR2 SASEGT. V gave up 2 bases and J gave up 2 bases, with 19 bases separating them. The CDR3 protein is CASSENGGGRTAYEQYF. The CDR3 DNA reads as TGTGCCAGCAGTGAAAATGGCGGGGGACGGACAGCCTACGAGCAGTACTTC.

This clonotype has at least ten counts. A read error may be the cause here, since a much bigger clone is one base away. The chain links TRBV29-1 to TRBJ2-1; TRBD1 matches 9 bases. With the DNA end fitting TRBJ2-7 better, the J assignment may be wrong. The CDR3 runs 13 residues. Germline CDR1 SQVTM, CDR2 ANQGSEA. The CDR3, as DNA: TGCAGCGCCGGGACAGGGCGCTACAATGAGCAGTACTTC. This sequence encodes CSAGTGRYNEQYF.

The V call is TRBV4-2, the J call TRBJ1-4; D is unclear. Trimming removed 1 base at V and 0 bases at J, with 9 bases between. The V gene's germline CDR1 is LGHNA and CDR2 YNFKEQ. The CDR3 is 16 residues long. CDR3 amino acids: CASSQGRQATNEKLFF. The CDR3 coding sequence is TGTGCCAGCAGCCAAGGGCGTCAGGCAACTAATGAAAAACTGTTTTTT.

This clonotype was counted at least ten times. V is TRBV4-3 and J is TRBJ2-5; 11 bases align to TRBD1. The V and J ends lost 0 bases and 4 bases, in that order; junction bases with no gene match: 7. Germline V CDR1 and CDR2: LGHNA, YSLEER. The CDR3 runs to 17 residues. CDR3 sequence (DNA): TGCGCCAGCAGCCAAGATCTTAGGACAGGGGGCGGAGAGACCCAGTACTTC. Translating gives CASSQDLRTGGGETQYF.

The chain joins TRBV4-1 to TRBJ1-5; D perhaps matches TRBD1 (5 bases). In germline, CDR1 is MGHRA, CDR2 YSYEKL. Trimming left V 2 bases short and J 0 bases short, with 8 bases between. This CDR3 spans 15 amino acids. The CDR3 DNA follows: TGCGCCAGCAGCCAACAGGGTTTTAGCAATCAGCCCCAGCATTTT. Translating it yields CASSQQGFSNQPQHF.